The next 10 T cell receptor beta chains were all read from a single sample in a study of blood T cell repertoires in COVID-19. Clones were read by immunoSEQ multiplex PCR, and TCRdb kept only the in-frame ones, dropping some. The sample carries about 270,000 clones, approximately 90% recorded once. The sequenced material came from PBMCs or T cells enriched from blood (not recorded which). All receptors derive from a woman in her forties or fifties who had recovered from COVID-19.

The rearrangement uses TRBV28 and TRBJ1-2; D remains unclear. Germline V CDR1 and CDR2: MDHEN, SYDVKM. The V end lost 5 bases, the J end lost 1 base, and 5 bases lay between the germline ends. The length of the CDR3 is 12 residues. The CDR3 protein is CASSTYNYGYTF. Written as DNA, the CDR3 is TGTGCCAGCAGTACCTATAACTATGGCTACACCTTC.

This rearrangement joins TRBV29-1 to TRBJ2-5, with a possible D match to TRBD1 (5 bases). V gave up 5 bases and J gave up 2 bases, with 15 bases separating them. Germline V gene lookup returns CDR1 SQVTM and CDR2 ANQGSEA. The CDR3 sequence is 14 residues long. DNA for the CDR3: TGCAGCGTTTCCGAACGACAGAATCAAGAGACCCAGTACTTC. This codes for CSVSERQNQETQYF. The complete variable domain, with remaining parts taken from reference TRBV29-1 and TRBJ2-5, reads SAVISQKPSRDICQRGTSLTIQCQVDSQVTMMFWYRQQPGQSLTLIATANQGSEATYESGFVIDKFPISRPNLTFSTLTVSNMSPEDSSIYLCSVSERQNQETQYFGPGTRLLVL.

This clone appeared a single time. The DNA for the CDR3 is TGTGCCAGCAGTTACCCCGTTAGTTGGAATCAGCCCCAGCATTTT. Translating gives CASSYPVSWNQPQHF. This rearrangement joins TRBV6-6 to TRBJ1-5; D unresolved. The CDR3 is 15 residues long. Germline lookup yields CDR1 MNHNY and CDR2 SVGAGI (reference sequence). Trimming pared 2 bases from V and 4 bases from J, leaving 12 bases between.

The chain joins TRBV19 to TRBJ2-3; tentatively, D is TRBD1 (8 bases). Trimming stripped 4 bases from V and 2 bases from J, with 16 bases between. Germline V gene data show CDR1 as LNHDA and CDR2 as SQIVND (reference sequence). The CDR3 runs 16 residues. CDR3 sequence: CASSKATGGVTDTQYF. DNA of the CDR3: TGTGCCAGTAGTAAGGCAACAGGGGGGGTCACAGATACGCAGTATTTT.

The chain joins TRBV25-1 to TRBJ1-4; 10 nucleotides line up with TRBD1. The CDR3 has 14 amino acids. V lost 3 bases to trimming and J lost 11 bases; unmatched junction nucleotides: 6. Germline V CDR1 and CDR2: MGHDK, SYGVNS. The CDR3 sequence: CASSDDRGHRKLFF. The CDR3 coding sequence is TGTGCCAGCAGTGATGACAGGGGGCATCGGAAACTGTTTTTT. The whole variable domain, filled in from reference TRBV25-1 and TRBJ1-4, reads EADIYQTPRYLVIGTGKKITLECSQTMGHDKMYWYQQDPGMELHLIHYSYGVNSTEKGDLSSESTVSRIRTEHFPLTLESARPSHTSQYLCASSDDRGHRKLFFGSGTQLSVL.

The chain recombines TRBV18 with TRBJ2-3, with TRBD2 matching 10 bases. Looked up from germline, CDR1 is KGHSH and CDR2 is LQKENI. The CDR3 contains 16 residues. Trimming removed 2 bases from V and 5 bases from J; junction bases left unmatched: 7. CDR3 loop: CASSPFSGRAQDTQYF. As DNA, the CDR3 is TGTGCCAGCTCACCATTCAGCGGGAGGGCCCAAGATACGCAGTATTTT.

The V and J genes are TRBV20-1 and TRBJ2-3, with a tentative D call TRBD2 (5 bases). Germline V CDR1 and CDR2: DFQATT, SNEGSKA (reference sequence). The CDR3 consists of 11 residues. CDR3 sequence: CSPRGGDTQYF. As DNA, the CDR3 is TGCAGCCCCCGGGGTGGGGATACGCAGTATTTT.

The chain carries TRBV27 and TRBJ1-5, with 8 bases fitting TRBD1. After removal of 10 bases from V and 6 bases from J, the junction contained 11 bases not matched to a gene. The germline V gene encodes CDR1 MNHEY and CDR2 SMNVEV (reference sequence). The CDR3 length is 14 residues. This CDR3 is CATKSGGAVQPQHF. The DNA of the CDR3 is TGTGCCACCAAATCAGGGGGCGCGGTTCAGCCCCAGCATTTT.

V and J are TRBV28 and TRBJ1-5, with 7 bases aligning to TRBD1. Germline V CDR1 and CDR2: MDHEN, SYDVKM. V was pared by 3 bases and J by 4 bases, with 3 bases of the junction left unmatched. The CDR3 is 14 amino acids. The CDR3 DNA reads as TGTGCCAGCAGTTTCAAACAGGGGAATCAGCCCCAGCATTTT. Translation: CASSFKQGNQPQHF.

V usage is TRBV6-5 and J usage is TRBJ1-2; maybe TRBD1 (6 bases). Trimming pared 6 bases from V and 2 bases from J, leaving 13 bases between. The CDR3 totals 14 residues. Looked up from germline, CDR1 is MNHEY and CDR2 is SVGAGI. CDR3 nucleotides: TGTGCCAGCAGGGCGGCGGGGGCGAACTATGGCTACACCTTC. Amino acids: CASRAAGANYGYTF.